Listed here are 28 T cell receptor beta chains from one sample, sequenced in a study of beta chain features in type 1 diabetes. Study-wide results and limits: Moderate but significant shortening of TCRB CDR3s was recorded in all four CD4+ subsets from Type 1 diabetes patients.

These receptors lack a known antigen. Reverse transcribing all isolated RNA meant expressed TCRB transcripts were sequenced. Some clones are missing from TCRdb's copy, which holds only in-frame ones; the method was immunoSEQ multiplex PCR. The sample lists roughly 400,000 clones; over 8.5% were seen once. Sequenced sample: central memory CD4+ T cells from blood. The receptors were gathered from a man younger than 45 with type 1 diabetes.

CDR3 in amino acids: CASSLAKNIQYF. The CDR3 DNA is TGTGCCAGCAGCTTAGCCAAAAACATTCAGTACTTC. This chain uses TRBV5-8 with TRBJ2-4; D uncertain. The V end lost 2 bases, the J end lost 0 bases, and 0 bases lay between the germline ends. Germline V gene sequence: CDR1 SGHTS, CDR2 YDEGEE. This CDR3 is 12 amino acids long.

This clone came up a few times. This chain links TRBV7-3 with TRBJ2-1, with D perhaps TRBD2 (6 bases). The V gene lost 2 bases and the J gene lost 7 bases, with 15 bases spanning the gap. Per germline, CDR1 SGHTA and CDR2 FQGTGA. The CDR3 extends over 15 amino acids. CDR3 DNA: TGTGCCAGCAGCTTACTGGCGGGGCTAGCTAATGAGCAGTTCTTC. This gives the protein CASSLLAGLANEQFF.

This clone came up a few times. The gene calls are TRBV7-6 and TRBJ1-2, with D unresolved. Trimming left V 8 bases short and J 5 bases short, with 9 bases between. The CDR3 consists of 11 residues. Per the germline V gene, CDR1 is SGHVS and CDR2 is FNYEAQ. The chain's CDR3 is CASRDLYGYTF. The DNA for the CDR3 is TGTGCCAGCCGGGATCTTTATGGCTACACCTTC.

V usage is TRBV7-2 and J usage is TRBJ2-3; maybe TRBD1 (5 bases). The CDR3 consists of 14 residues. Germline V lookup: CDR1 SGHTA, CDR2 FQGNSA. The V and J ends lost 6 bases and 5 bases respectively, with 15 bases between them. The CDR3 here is CASRPTRVGDTQYF. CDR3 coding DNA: TGTGCCAGCAGGCCGACCAGGGTTGGAGATACGCAGTATTTT.

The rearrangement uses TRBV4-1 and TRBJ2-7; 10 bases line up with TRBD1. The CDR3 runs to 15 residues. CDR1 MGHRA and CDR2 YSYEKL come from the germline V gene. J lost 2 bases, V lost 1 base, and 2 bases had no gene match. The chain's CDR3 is CASSQGQGAAYEQYF. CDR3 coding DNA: TGCGCCAGCAGCCAAGGACAGGGGGCCGCCTACGAGCAGTACTTC.

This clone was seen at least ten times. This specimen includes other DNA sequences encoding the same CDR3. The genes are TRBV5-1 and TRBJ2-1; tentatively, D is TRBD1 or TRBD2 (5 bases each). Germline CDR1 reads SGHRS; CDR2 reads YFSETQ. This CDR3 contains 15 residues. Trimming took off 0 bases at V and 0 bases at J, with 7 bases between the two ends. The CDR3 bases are TGCGCCAGCAGCTTGGAGGGGAGCTCCTACAATGAGCAGTTCTTC. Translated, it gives CASSLEGSSYNEQFF.

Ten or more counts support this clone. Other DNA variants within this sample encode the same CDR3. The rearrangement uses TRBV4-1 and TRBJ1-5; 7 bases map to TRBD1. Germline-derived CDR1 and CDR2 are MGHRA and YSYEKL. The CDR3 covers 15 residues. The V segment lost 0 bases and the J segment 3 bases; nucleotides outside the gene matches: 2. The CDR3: CASSQETGNNQPQHF. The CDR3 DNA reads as TGCGCCAGCAGCCAAGAGACAGGGAACAATCAGCCCCAGCATTTT.

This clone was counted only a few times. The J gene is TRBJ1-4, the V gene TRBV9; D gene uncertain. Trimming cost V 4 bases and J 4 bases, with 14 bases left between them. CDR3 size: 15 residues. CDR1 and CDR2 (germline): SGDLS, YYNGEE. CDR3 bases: TGTGCCAGCAGCAAAAAACCAGGCAGTAATGAAAAACTGTTTTTT. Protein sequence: CASSKKPGSNEKLFF.

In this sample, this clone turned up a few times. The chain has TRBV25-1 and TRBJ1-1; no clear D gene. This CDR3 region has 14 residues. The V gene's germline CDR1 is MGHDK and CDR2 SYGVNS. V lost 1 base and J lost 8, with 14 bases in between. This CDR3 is CASSESRWGVEAFF. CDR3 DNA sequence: TGTGCCAGCAGTGAATCTCGGTGGGGTGTCGAAGCTTTCTTT.

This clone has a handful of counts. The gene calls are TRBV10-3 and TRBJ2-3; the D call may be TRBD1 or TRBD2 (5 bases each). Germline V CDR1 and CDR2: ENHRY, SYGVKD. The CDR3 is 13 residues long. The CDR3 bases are TGTGCTTCGGGTCGGGACGAAGGAGATACGCAGTATTTT. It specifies CASGRDEGDTQYF.

CDR3 protein: CASTPGGREETQYF. CDR3 bases: TGTGCCAGCACCCCCGGCGGACGAGAAGAGACCCAGTACTTC. The genes are TRBV7-9 and TRBJ2-5, with no clear D. V lost 7 bases and J 3 bases, leaving 15 bases between the germline ends. The CDR3 is made up of 14 amino acids. Germline CDR1 SEHNR, CDR2 FQNEAQ (reference sequence).

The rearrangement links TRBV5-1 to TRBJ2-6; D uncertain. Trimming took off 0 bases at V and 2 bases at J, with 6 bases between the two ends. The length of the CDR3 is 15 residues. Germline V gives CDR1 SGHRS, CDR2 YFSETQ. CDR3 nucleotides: TGCGCCAGCAGCTTGGCAGGCCCTGGGGCCAACGTCCTGACTTTC. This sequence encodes CASSLAGPGANVLTF.

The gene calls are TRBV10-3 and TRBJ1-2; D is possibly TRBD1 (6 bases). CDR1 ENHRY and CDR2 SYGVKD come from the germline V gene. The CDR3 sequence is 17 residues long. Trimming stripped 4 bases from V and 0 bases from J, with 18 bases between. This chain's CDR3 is CAISVRDISRPNYGYTF. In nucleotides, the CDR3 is TGTGCCATCAGTGTCAGGGACATCTCCCGCCCTAACTATGGCTACACCTTC.

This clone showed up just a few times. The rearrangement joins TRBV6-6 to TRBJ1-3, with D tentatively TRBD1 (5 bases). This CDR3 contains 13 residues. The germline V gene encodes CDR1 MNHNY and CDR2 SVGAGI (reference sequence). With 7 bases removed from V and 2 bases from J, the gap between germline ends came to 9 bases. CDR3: CASTRVPGNTIYF. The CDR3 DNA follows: TGTGCCAGCACCAGGGTACCTGGAAACACCATATATTTT.

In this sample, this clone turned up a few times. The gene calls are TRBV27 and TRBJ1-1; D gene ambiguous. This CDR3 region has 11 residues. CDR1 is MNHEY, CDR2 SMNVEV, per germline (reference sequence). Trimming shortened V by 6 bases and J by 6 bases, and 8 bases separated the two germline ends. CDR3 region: CASRLAPEAFF. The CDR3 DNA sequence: TGTGCCAGCAGACTGGCACCTGAAGCTTTCTTT.

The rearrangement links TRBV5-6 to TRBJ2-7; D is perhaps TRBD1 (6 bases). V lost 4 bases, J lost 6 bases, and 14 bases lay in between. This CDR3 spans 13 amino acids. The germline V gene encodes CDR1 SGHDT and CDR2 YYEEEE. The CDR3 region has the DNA TGTGCCAGCAGCCCGACAGGTTGGGGCGAGCAGTACTTC. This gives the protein CASSPTGWGEQYF.

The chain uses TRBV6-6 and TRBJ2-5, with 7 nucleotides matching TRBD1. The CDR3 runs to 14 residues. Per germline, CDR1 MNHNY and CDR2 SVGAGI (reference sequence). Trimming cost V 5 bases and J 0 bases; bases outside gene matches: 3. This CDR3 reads CASSLRGYQETQYF. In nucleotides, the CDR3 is TGTGCCAGCAGTCTCAGGGGGTACCAAGAGACCCAGTACTTC.

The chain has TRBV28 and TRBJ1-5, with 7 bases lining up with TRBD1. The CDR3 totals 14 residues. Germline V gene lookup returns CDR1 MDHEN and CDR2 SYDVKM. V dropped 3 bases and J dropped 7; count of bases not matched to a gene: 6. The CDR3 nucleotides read TGTGCCAGCAGTTTGAGGGGGCTGTACCAGCCCCAGCATTTT. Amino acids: CASSLRGLYQPQHF.

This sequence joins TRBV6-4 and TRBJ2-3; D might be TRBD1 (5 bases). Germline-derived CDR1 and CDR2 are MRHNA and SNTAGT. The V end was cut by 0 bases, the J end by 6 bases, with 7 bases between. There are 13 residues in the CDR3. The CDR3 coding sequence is TGTGCCAGCAGTGACTCAGGGGTTGATACGCAGTATTTT. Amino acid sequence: CASSDSGVDTQYF.

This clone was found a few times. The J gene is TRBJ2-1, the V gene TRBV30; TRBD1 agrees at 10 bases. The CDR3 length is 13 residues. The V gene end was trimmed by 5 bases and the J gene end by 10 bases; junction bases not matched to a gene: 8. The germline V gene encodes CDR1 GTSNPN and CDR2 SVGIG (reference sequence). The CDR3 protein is CAWARDRGLEQFF. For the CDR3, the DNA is TGTGCCTGGGCCCGGGACAGGGGTTTAGAGCAGTTCTTC.

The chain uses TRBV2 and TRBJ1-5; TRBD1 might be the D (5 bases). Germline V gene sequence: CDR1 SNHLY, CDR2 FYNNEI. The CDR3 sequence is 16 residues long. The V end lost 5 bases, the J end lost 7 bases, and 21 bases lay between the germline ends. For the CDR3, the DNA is TGTGCCAGCAGTTCTTCTCGGTGGGGGGGAGGCCAGCCCCAGCATTTT. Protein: CASSSSRWGGGQPQHF.

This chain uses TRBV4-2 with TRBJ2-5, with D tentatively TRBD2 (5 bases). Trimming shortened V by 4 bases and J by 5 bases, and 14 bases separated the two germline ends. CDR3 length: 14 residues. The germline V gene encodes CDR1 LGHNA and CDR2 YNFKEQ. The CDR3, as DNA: TGTGCCAGCAGCCCGCCGCGGGTGCGGGAGACCCAGTACTTC. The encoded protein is CASSPPRVRETQYF.

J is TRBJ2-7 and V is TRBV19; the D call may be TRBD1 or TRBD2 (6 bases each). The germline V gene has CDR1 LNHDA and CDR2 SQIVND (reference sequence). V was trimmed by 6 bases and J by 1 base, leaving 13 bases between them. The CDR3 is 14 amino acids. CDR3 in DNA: TGTGCCAGTAGGCCCCGGGGGCAGTCCTACGAGCAGTACTTC. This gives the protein CASRPRGQSYEQYF.

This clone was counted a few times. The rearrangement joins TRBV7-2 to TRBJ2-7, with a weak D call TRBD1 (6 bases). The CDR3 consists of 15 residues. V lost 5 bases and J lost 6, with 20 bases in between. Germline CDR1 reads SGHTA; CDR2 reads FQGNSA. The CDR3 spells CASSQGPGAPGEQYF. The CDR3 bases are TGTGCCAGCAGCCAAGGGCCAGGGGCCCCGGGCGAGCAGTACTTC.

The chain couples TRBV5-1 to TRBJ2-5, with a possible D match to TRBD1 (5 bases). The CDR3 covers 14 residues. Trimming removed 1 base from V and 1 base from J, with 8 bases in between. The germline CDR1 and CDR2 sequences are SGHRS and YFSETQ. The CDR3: CASSLQTGQETQYF. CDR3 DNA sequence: TGCGCCAGCAGCTTGCAAACAGGCCAAGAGACCCAGTACTTC.

CDR3 nucleotides: TGTGCCAGCTGGGGACAGGGGTTGACTGAAGCTTTCTTT. As protein: CASWGQGLTEAFF. The chain uses TRBV27 and TRBJ1-1; 10 bases map to TRBD1. The CDR3 covers 13 residues. After removal of 8 bases from V and 5 bases from J, the junction contained 5 bases not matched to a gene. CDR1 is MNHEY, CDR2 SMNVEV, per germline (reference sequence).

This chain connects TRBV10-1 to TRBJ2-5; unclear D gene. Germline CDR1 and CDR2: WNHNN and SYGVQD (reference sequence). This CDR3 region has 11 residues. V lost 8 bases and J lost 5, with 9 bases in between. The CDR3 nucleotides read TGCGCCAGCTCCTCTGGGGAGACCCAGTACTTC. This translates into CASSSGETQYF.

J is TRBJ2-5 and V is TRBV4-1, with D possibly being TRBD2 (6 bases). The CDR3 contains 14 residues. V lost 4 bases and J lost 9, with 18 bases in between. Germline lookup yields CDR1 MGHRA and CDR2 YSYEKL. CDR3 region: CASSPWDSNEAQYF. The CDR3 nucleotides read TGCGCCAGCAGCCCCTGGGACTCTAATGAGGCCCAGTACTTC.